Only one count was recorded for the clone carrying this TCR beta chain. The antigen is not known. The data were taken from a study of STAT5B mutations in CD4+ large granular lymphocyte leukemia. Whole-study findings and limits: Patient CD4-sorted repertoires stayed more clonal than healthy ones after leukemic-clone removal. Data were not HLA-matched across samples. TRBV06-family usage was enriched in top patient clones (8/27) versus controls (2/35).

The assay was run at survey level. Only in-frame clones appear in the TCRdb table, and some are missing; sequencing was by immunoSEQ multiplex PCR. The sample yields some 40,000 clones, 80% to 90% seen once. The CDR3 loop spans 13 amino acids. Germline CDR1 GTSNPN, CDR2 SVGIG (reference sequence). V shed 0 bases and J shed 6 bases, with 12 bases lying between them. The sequenced material came from CD4+ T cells from blood buffy coats. V and J are TRBV30 and TRBJ2-7; perhaps TRBD2 as D (5 bases). The sequence came from a human donor in good health. The chain's CDR3 is CAWSVGLAGEQYF. The DNA of the CDR3 is TGTGCCTGGAGTGTAGGGCTAGCTGGCGAGCAGTACTTC.